This T cell receptor (beta chain) was sequenced for a study of Ad26.COV2.S vaccination and SARS-CoV-2 variants. Study background: Participants got Ad26.COV2.S intramuscularly, once or twice 56 days apart.

With respect to this clone: Its specificity is not known.

As for treatment: over 15 received Ad26.COV2.S at low or high dose, single or two shots; about 5 received placebo; per-sample allocation not given. Vaccine and placebo recipients were sampled on day 63 after the first injection. Boston provided a donor who was an adult aged 18-55 years. Ad26.COV2.S expressed prefusion-stabilized spike from the original Wuhan strain. Germline V CDR1 and CDR2: GTSNPN, SVGIG (reference sequence). The CDR3 covers 14 residues. V lost 3 bases and J lost 7, with 15 bases in between. Points from the study as a whole: Post-vaccination breadth of spike-specific CD8+ and CD4+ T cell responses was reportedly substantial.

Assay used: immunoSEQ multiplex PCR; TCRdb lists only in-frame clones, some missing. The sample shows under 400,000 clones, roughly 91% of them seen only once. The receptor's source is a person between 18 and 60 years old who received the Ad26.COV2.S COVID-19 vaccine or a placebo. This rearrangement joins TRBV30 to TRBJ1-4; TRBD1 is a possible D gene (6 bases). The specimen was peripheral blood, collected in a trial of Ad26.COV2.S vaccine versus placebo. CDR3 DNA sequence: TGTGCCTGGAGCCAGCGGGGGCAGGCTGAAAAACTGTTTTTT. Encoded protein: CAWSQRGQAEKLFF.